Listed below are T cell receptor beta chains from one sample, sequenced in a study of T cells after yellow fever vaccination. TCRdb recomputed calls from the 5' RACE reads with MiXCR, one row per CDR3 protein. The repertoire consists of some 250,000 distinct CDR3 sequences, with less than 8.5% occurring once and the leading ten covering about 0.85%. The sequenced sample was CD4+ T cells sorted from PBMCs, obtained 15 days after the yellow fever booster vaccination. The source of these receptors is a man in his thirties or forties who received the YFV17D yellow fever vaccine. Each CDR3 is given with its conserved first and last residue. Fields, in order: clone size, D gene, J gene, V gene, CDR3 DNA, CDR3 protein. D genes are given only for firm matches. Not all rows give a size; the values are once, few, many and, for expanded clones, a class.

clone size: many
D gene: TRBD1
J gene: TRBJ2-1
V gene: TRBV20-1
CDR3 DNA: TGCAGTGCTCGACAGGGGTGGATAGATGAGCAGTTCTTC
CDR3 protein: CSARQGWIDEQFF

clone size: few
D gene: .
J gene: TRBJ1-2
V gene: TRBV12-3/TRBV12-4
CDR3 DNA: TGTGCCAGCAGTTTGGGGCGGGAGGACCGCTACACCTTC
CDR3 protein: CASSLGREDRYTF

clone size: few
D gene: .
J gene: TRBJ1-1
V gene: TRBV6-5
CDR3 DNA: TGTGCCAGCAGTTACCGGCAGGCTACTGAAGCTTTCTTT
CDR3 protein: CASSYRQATEAFF

clone size: many
D gene: .
J gene: TRBJ1-3
V gene: TRBV7-9
CDR3 DNA: TGTGCCAGCAGCCCTAGAAGACCGTCCGGAAACACCATATATTTT
CDR3 protein: CASSPRRPSGNTIYF

clone size: few
D gene: .
J gene: TRBJ2-5
V gene: TRBV27
CDR3 DNA: TGTGCCAGCAGTTTAGCGGTTCTCAGGGAAGAGACCCAGTACTTC
CDR3 protein: CASSLAVLREETQYF

clone size: .
D gene: .
J gene: TRBJ2-1
V gene: TRBV18
CDR3 DNA: TGTGCCAGCTCACCGGGGGAGAGCTCCTACAATGAGCAGTTCTTC
CDR3 protein: CASSPGESSYNEQFF

clone size: few
D gene: TRBD1
J gene: TRBJ1-1
V gene: TRBV24-1
CDR3 DNA: TGTGCCACCAGCGCCCGACAGGGGGGCACTGAAGCTTTCTTT
CDR3 protein: CATSARQGGTEAFF

clone size: many
D gene: TRBD1
J gene: TRBJ2-2
V gene: TRBV6-5
CDR3 DNA: TGTGCCAGCAGTTACTTGGGGACAGGGAACACCGGGGAGCTGTTTTTT
CDR3 protein: CASSYLGTGNTGELFF

clone size: many
D gene: .
J gene: TRBJ2-1
V gene: TRBV12-3/TRBV12-4
CDR3 DNA: TGTGCCAGCAGTTCAGGGACTCCACGGTTCTTC
CDR3 protein: CASSSGTPRFF

clone size: many
D gene: .
J gene: TRBJ2-7
V gene: TRBV12-3/TRBV12-4
CDR3 DNA: TGTGCCAGCAGTCCACGAGGAGGGAATGGGTACGAGCAGTACTTC
CDR3 protein: CASSPRGGNGYEQYF

clone size: .
D gene: .
J gene: TRBJ1-5
V gene: TRBV6-1
CDR3 DNA: TGTGCCAGCAGCCGGACCTGGAATCAGCCCCAGCATTTT
CDR3 protein: CASSRTWNQPQHF

clone size: many
D gene: TRBD1
J gene: TRBJ2-1
V gene: TRBV5-1
CDR3 DNA: TGCGCCAGTAAAGTAGTACAGGGGTCCTACAATGAGCAGTTCTTC
CDR3 protein: CASKVVQGSYNEQFF

clone size: many
D gene: TRBD2
J gene: TRBJ2-7
V gene: TRBV7-9
CDR3 DNA: TGTGCCAGCAGCCAACTAGCGGGAACCTACGAGCAGTACTTC
CDR3 protein: CASSQLAGTYEQYF

clone size: .
D gene: .
J gene: TRBJ2-1
V gene: TRBV7-7
CDR3 DNA: TGTGCCAGCAGCTTAGCGGGCCGCCATGAGCAGTTCTTC
CDR3 protein: CASSLAGRHEQFF

clone size: many
D gene: TRBD2
J gene: TRBJ2-7
V gene: TRBV7-2
CDR3 DNA: TGTGCCAGCAGCCCGACTAGCGGACGATCCTACGAGCAGTACTTC
CDR3 protein: CASSPTSGRSYEQYF

clone size: few
D gene: .
J gene: TRBJ1-6
V gene: TRBV4-2
CDR3 DNA: TGTGCCAGCGGGGGGGCCTCGGATTCACCCCTCCACTTT
CDR3 protein: CASGGASDSPLHF

clone size: many
D gene: .
J gene: TRBJ2-5
V gene: TRBV12-3/TRBV12-4
CDR3 DNA: TGTGCCAGCAGTTTGGAAAGGGAGACCCAGTACTTC
CDR3 protein: CASSLERETQYF

clone size: .
D gene: .
J gene: TRBJ1-2
V gene: TRBV3-1
CDR3 DNA: TGTGCCAGCAGCCGGCCAAGTCACGGCTACACCTTC
CDR3 protein: CASSRPSHGYTF

clone size: .
D gene: .
J gene: TRBJ2-7
V gene: TRBV5-1
CDR3 DNA: TGCGCCAGCATCCCCGGGACGGCTGGCTCCTACGAGCAGTACTTC
CDR3 protein: CASIPGTAGSYEQYF

clone size: few
D gene: TRBD2
J gene: TRBJ2-2
V gene: TRBV5-8
CDR3 DNA: TGTGCCAGCAGCACCCTAGGCGGGAGTTTCAACGGGGAGCTGTTTTTT
CDR3 protein: CASSTLGGSFNGELFF

clone size: many
D gene: TRBD1
J gene: TRBJ2-1
V gene: TRBV6-2/TRBV6-3
CDR3 DNA: TGTGCCAGCAGTTACGACAGGGGGAGCCCAAGCTCCTACAATGAGCAGTTCTTC
CDR3 protein: CASSYDRGSPSSYNEQFF

clone size: .
D gene: .
J gene: TRBJ2-7
V gene: TRBV5-1
CDR3 DNA: TGCGCCAGCAGCAAGAGGGTTGGGTACGAGCAGTACTTC
CDR3 protein: CASSKRVGYEQYF

clone size: few
D gene: .
J gene: TRBJ1-6
V gene: TRBV27
CDR3 DNA: TGTGCCAGCAGTTCAGGGGAGGTGAGGTATTCACCCCTCCACTTT
CDR3 protein: CASSSGEVRYSPLHF

clone size: few
D gene: TRBD1
J gene: TRBJ2-3
V gene: TRBV10-3
CDR3 DNA: TGTGCCATCCTTGGACAGGGCGGCCCAGATACGCAGTATTTT
CDR3 protein: CAILGQGGPDTQYF

clone size: many
D gene: TRBD2
J gene: TRBJ2-1
V gene: TRBV4-2
CDR3 DNA: TGTGCCAGCAGCCCTCGGACTAGCGGGACAGAAGAGCAGTTCTTC
CDR3 protein: CASSPRTSGTEEQFF

clone size: many
D gene: .
J gene: TRBJ1-2
V gene: TRBV27
CDR3 DNA: TGTGCCAGCAGTAGGACCTCAGGGAACTATGGCTACACCTTC
CDR3 protein: CASSRTSGNYGYTF

clone size: .
D gene: TRBD2
J gene: TRBJ2-3
V gene: TRBV20-1
CDR3 DNA: TGCAGTGCTTGGACTAGCGGGGATGGGGATACGCAGTATTTT
CDR3 protein: CSAWTSGDGDTQYF

clone size: few
D gene: TRBD2
J gene: TRBJ2-3
V gene: TRBV5-1
CDR3 DNA: TGCGCCAGCAGCTTGCCCGGACTAGACACAGATACGCAGTATTTT
CDR3 protein: CASSLPGLDTDTQYF

clone size: .
D gene: .
J gene: TRBJ2-7
V gene: TRBV6-2/TRBV6-3
CDR3 DNA: TGTGCCAGCAGTTCCACCCTCGATAAAGAATCTTACTACGAGCAGTACTTC
CDR3 protein: CASSSTLDKESYYEQYF

clone size: many
D gene: .
J gene: TRBJ2-3
V gene: TRBV10-3
CDR3 DNA: TGTGCCATCCAAGACCTTGGGGCGGTGTATTTT
CDR3 protein: CAIQDLGAVYF

clone size: many
D gene: TRBD2
J gene: TRBJ2-1
V gene: TRBV12-3/TRBV12-4
CDR3 DNA: TGTGCCAGCAGTTTAGCTCTAGCGGGCTCCTACAATGAGCAGTTCTTC
CDR3 protein: CASSLALAGSYNEQFF

clone size: many
D gene: .
J gene: TRBJ1-1
V gene: TRBV7-2
CDR3 DNA: TGTGCCAGCAGCTTATTCGGGGGCACTGAAGCTTTCTTT
CDR3 protein: CASSLFGGTEAFF

clone size: many
D gene: .
J gene: TRBJ1-2
V gene: TRBV7-2
CDR3 DNA: TGTGCCAGCAGCTCGGCCGGACACCGAGGTTATGGCTACACCTTC
CDR3 protein: CASSSAGHRGYGYTF

clone size: few
D gene: .
J gene: TRBJ2-7
V gene: TRBV20-1
CDR3 DNA: TGCAGTGCTAGAGGCAGGGGTTGGTACGAGCAGTACTTC
CDR3 protein: CSARGRGWYEQYF

clone size: many
D gene: .
J gene: TRBJ2-2
V gene: TRBV7-6
CDR3 DNA: TGTGCCAGCAGCGTTCTTAGGGGCACCGGGGAGCTGTTTTTT
CDR3 protein: CASSVLRGTGELFF

clone size: many
D gene: .
J gene: TRBJ2-3
V gene: TRBV20-1
CDR3 DNA: TGCAGTGCAATCTGGTTGGCGGATACGCAGTATTTT
CDR3 protein: CSAIWLADTQYF

clone size: few
D gene: .
J gene: TRBJ2-3
V gene: TRBV7-2
CDR3 DNA: TGTGCCAGCAGCCCAAGTTACGGGGATACGCAGTATTTT
CDR3 protein: CASSPSYGDTQYF

clone size: few
D gene: TRBD2
J gene: TRBJ2-7
V gene: TRBV5-1
CDR3 DNA: TGCGCCAGCAGCCACTTAGCGGGAGAATCCGAGCAGTACTTC
CDR3 protein: CASSHLAGESEQYF

clone size: .
D gene: .
J gene: TRBJ1-4
V gene: TRBV12-3/TRBV12-4
CDR3 DNA: TGTGCCAGCAACCAACAGGGAAAACTGTTTTTT
CDR3 protein: CASNQQGKLFF

clone size: many
D gene: TRBD2
J gene: TRBJ2-1
V gene: TRBV2
CDR3 DNA: TGTGCCAGCACGGCGGGAGGTGAGCAGTTCTTC
CDR3 protein: CASTAGGEQFF

clone size: few
D gene: .
J gene: TRBJ2-1
V gene: TRBV9
CDR3 DNA: TGTGCCAGCAGCGAATGGACTAACAATGAGCAGTTCTTC
CDR3 protein: CASSEWTNNEQFF

clone size: few
D gene: .
J gene: TRBJ2-1
V gene: TRBV5-1
CDR3 DNA: TGCGCCAGCAGCTTCAACGGGTACAATGAGCAGTTCTTC
CDR3 protein: CASSFNGYNEQFF

clone size: .
D gene: .
J gene: TRBJ2-6
V gene: TRBV29-1
CDR3 DNA: TGCAGCGTTGATCCAACTGGGGCCAACGTCCTGACTTTC
CDR3 protein: CSVDPTGANVLTF

clone size: few
D gene: .
J gene: TRBJ1-2
V gene: TRBV12-3/TRBV12-4
CDR3 DNA: TGTGCCAGCAGTGGAGCTCTGATGAGCTACACCTTC
CDR3 protein: CASSGALMSYTF

clone size: few
D gene: TRBD2
J gene: TRBJ2-1
V gene: TRBV29-1
CDR3 DNA: TGCAGCTCCAGGACTAGCGGCTCCTACAATGAGCAGTTCTTC
CDR3 protein: CSSRTSGSYNEQFF

clone size: many
D gene: TRBD1
J gene: TRBJ2-2
V gene: TRBV7-3
CDR3 DNA: TGTGCCAGCAGCTCTCCCCAGGGGGCGTCCCCCGGGGAGCTGTTTTTT
CDR3 protein: CASSSPQGASPGELFF

clone size: few
D gene: TRBD1
J gene: TRBJ2-2
V gene: TRBV19
CDR3 DNA: TGTGCCAGCGAGACAGGGGCACTTAGTACCGGGGAGCTGTTTTTT
CDR3 protein: CASETGALSTGELFF

clone size: many
D gene: .
J gene: TRBJ2-3
V gene: TRBV29-1
CDR3 DNA: TGCAGCGTTACCACTCCCAGCACAGATACGCAGTATTTT
CDR3 protein: CSVTTPSTDTQYF

clone size: few
D gene: TRBD2
J gene: TRBJ2-7
V gene: TRBV7-2
CDR3 DNA: TGTGCCAGCAGCCGACTAGCGGGAGACTCCTACGAGCAGTACTTC
CDR3 protein: CASSRLAGDSYEQYF

clone size: many
D gene: TRBD1
J gene: TRBJ2-2
V gene: TRBV4-2
CDR3 DNA: TGTGCCAGCAGCCAAGATCAAACAGGGGCTGGAGGGGAGCTGTTTTTT
CDR3 protein: CASSQDQTGAGGELFF

clone size: few
D gene: .
J gene: TRBJ2-3
V gene: TRBV29-1
CDR3 DNA: TGCAGCGTTGATCCTGGGGTAGATACGCAGTATTTT
CDR3 protein: CSVDPGVDTQYF

clone size: few
D gene: .
J gene: TRBJ2-1
V gene: TRBV12-3/TRBV12-4
CDR3 DNA: TGTGCCAGCAGTTTAAGGAGCCTAGGGGAGCAGTTCTTC
CDR3 protein: CASSLRSLGEQFF

clone size: few
D gene: TRBD1
J gene: TRBJ2-2
V gene: TRBV11-2
CDR3 DNA: TGTGCCAGCAGCATCGGGACAGACCTCACCGGGGAGCTGTTTTTT
CDR3 protein: CASSIGTDLTGELFF

clone size: .
D gene: .
J gene: TRBJ2-5
V gene: TRBV4-2
CDR3 DNA: TGTGCCAGCAGCATAGCCGATGGGGACCAAGAGACCCAGTACTTC
CDR3 protein: CASSIADGDQETQYF

clone size: few
D gene: TRBD2
J gene: TRBJ2-5
V gene: TRBV3-1
CDR3 DNA: TGTGCCAGCAGCCCTAGCGGGAAGGGGAAGACCCAGTACTTC
CDR3 protein: CASSPSGKGKTQYF

clone size: few
D gene: .
J gene: TRBJ2-5
V gene: TRBV12-3/TRBV12-4
CDR3 DNA: TGTGCCAGCAGTAACGGGATCCTCCAAGAGACCCAGTACTTC
CDR3 protein: CASSNGILQETQYF

clone size: few
D gene: .
J gene: TRBJ2-2
V gene: TRBV5-1
CDR3 DNA: TGCGCCAGCAGACCCGGGACCACAACCGGGGAGCTGTTTTTT
CDR3 protein: CASRPGTTTGELFF